Listed here are 21 T cell receptor beta chains from one sample, sequenced in a study of cytomegalovirus exposure and HLA in healthy donors. PCR primers comprised 60 Vbeta and 13 Jbeta primers. Measured with immunoSEQ multiplex PCR; TCRdb has only the in-frame clones, and not every one. Here the sample spans some 110,000 clones, 80% to 85% being singletons. Material for sequencing was PBMCs. These receptors were obtained from a man aged 30 to 39 in good health and CMV-seronegative.

The gene calls are TRBV27 and TRBJ2-5; possibly TRBD2 for D (6 bases). Trimming took off 3 bases at V and 4 bases at J, with 9 bases between the two ends. The CDR3 length is 13 residues. CDR1 is MNHEY and CDR2 is SMNVEV in the germline V gene (reference sequence). CDR3 loop: CASSFGGGETQYF. In nucleotides, the CDR3 is TGTGCCAGCAGTTTCGGGGGTGGAGAGACCCAGTACTTC.

This chain joins TRBV2 and TRBJ2-7; no firm D call. In germline, CDR1 is SNHLY, CDR2 FYNNEI. With 9 bases removed from V and 3 bases from J, the gap between germline ends came to 18 bases. This CDR3 is built from 14 residues. The CDR3 nucleotides read TGTGCCAGTTTCCCTGCGCTCGGAGACTACGAGCAGTACTTC. Its translation is CASFPALGDYEQYF. Combining the CDR3 with reference TRBV2 and TRBJ2-7 gives the whole variable domain EPEVTQTPSHQVTQMGQEVILRCVPISNHLYFYWYRQILGQKVEFLVSFYNNEISEKSEIFDDQFSVERPDGSNFTLKIRSTKLEDSAMYFCASFPALGDYEQYFGPGTRLTVT.

The V call is TRBV9, the J call TRBJ2-3, with D maybe TRBD1 (5 bases). This CDR3 has 15 residues. Germline V gene lookup returns CDR1 SGDLS and CDR2 YYNGEE. Trimming pared 4 bases from V and 0 bases from J, leaving 12 bases between. In nucleotides, the CDR3 is TGTGCCAGCAGCTTCTCAGGGTCTAGCACAGATACGCAGTATTTT. Protein: CASSFSGSSTDTQYF.

This rearrangement joins TRBV5-4 to TRBJ2-3; TRBD2 might be the D (6 bases). The CDR3 runs to 16 residues. Trimming took off 3 bases at V and 0 bases at J, with 14 bases between the two ends. In germline, CDR1 is SGHNT, CDR2 YYREEE (reference sequence). The CDR3 sequence is CASSSPGLLSTDTQYF. In nucleotides, the CDR3 is TGTGCCAGCAGCTCTCCGGGACTTCTTAGCACAGATACGCAGTATTTT. The whole variable domain, filled in from reference TRBV5-4 and TRBJ2-3, reads ETGVTQSPTHLIKTRGQQVTLRCSSQSGHNTVSWYQQALGQGPQFIFQYYREEENGRGNFPPRFSGLQFPNYSSELNVNALELDDSALYLCASSSPGLLSTDTQYFGPGTRLTVL.

CDR3: CASTQPGGSFEAFF. The CDR3, as DNA: TGTGCCAGCACCCAACCGGGGGGTAGCTTCGAAGCTTTCTTT. This rearrangement joins TRBV6-6 to TRBJ1-1; a possible D gene is TRBD1 (5 bases). V lost 7 bases and J 8 bases, leaving 20 bases between the germline ends. CDR3 length: 14 amino acids. CDR1 and CDR2 (germline): MNHNY, SVGAGI (reference sequence).

The V gene is TRBV12-5, the J gene TRBJ2-3; the D is unclear. Trimming removed 5 bases at V and 2 bases at J, with 11 bases between. This CDR3 comprises 14 residues. CDR1 LGHNT and CDR2 FRNRAP come from the germline V gene. CDR3 sequence reads: CASGPDLATDTQYF. For the CDR3, the DNA is TGTGCTAGTGGTCCTGACTTGGCCACAGATACGCAGTATTTT.

The rearrangement links TRBV15 to TRBJ2-3; the D gene is possibly TRBD2 (7 bases). Per the germline V gene, CDR1 is LNHNV and CDR2 is YYDKDF (reference sequence). Trimming cost V 5 bases and J 3 bases, with 18 bases left between them. The CDR3 is 16 residues long. CDR3 in amino acids: CATSPTGGAGTDTQYF. CDR3 nucleotide sequence: TGTGCCACCAGCCCTACTGGGGGGGCGGGAACAGATACGCAGTATTTT.

This sequence joins TRBV9 and TRBJ2-3, with D possibly TRBD2 on 6 matching bases. The ends were cut back, 0 bases at V and 1 base at J, with 9 bases in the middle. Germline CDR1 and CDR2: SGDLS and YYNGEE. The CDR3 sequence is 15 residues long. CDR3 residues: CASSVAGVGTDTQYF. The CDR3 DNA reads as TGTGCCAGCAGCGTAGCGGGGGTGGGCACAGATACGCAGTATTTT.

The chain carries TRBV5-6 and TRBJ2-1; weak D call: TRBD2 (7 bases). V shed 7 bases and J shed 8 bases, with 28 bases lying between them. Germline lookup yields CDR1 SGHDT and CDR2 YYEEEE. This CDR3 contains 17 residues. CDR3 sequence (DNA): TGTGCCAGCGGCTACCTTCGTAGCTTCGGGGGGCTCGATGAGCAGTTCTTC. It yields the protein CASGYLRSFGGLDEQFF.

V gene TRBV5-6 combines with J gene TRBJ1-2; the match to TRBD1 covers 11 bases. Trimming took 2 bases from V and 8 from J; bases not matched to a gene: 8. The CDR3 is 15 residues long. The V gene's germline CDR1 is SGHDT and CDR2 YYEEEE. The CDR3 nucleotides are TGTGCCAGCAGCTTAAGGGACAGGGGGATTGTAGGCTACACCTTC. It codes for CASSLRDRGIVGYTF.

There are a few counts of this clone. The V gene is TRBV10-1, the J gene TRBJ2-7; 12 bases line up with TRBD1. This CDR3 has 14 residues. V shed 0 bases and J 11 bases; nucleotides not matched to a gene: 5. The germline gives CDR1 WNHNN, CDR2 SYGVQD (reference sequence). CDR3 coding DNA: TGCGCCAGCAGTGAGTCGGGACAGGGGGCAGGGAAGTACTTC. This codes for CASSESGQGAGKYF.

The chain recombines TRBV4-3 with TRBJ1-1, with 7 bases fitting TRBD1. The CDR3 consists of 15 residues. The germline gives CDR1 LGHNA, CDR2 YSLEER. Trimming removed 0 bases from V and 5 bases from J; junction bases left unmatched: 6. CDR3 amino acids: CASSQDIGRGTEAFF. CDR3 in DNA: TGCGCCAGCAGCCAAGATATCGGCAGGGGGACTGAAGCTTTCTTT.

This sequence joins TRBV6-5 and TRBJ2-7; 7 bases align to TRBD2. This CDR3 spans 13 amino acids. Trimming took 6 bases from V and 2 from J; bases not matched to a gene: 4. CDR1 is MNHEY, CDR2 SVGAGI, per germline. CDR3 in amino acids: CASRRGGPYEQYF. The CDR3 coding sequence is TGTGCCAGCAGGCGGGGAGGGCCCTACGAGCAGTACTTC.

The chain is built from TRBV4-3 and TRBJ2-7, with a possible D match to TRBD2 (6 bases). V was clipped by 0 bases and J by 1 base, with 13 bases between them. This CDR3 has 16 amino acids. Germline V gene lookup returns CDR1 LGHNA and CDR2 YSLEER. CDR3 region: CASSQERGIESYEQYF. CDR3 bases: TGCGCCAGCAGCCAAGAGCGGGGCATCGAATCCTACGAGCAGTACTTC.

A word on this clone: Mismatch with germline at one junction end may stem from a read error. The rearrangement joins TRBV28 to TRBJ1-2; D might be TRBD1 (5 bases). The CDR3 runs to 12 residues. Germline V lookup: CDR1 MDHEN, CDR2 SYDVKM. CDR3 DNA: TGTGCCAGCAGTTTCAGGGACTATGACTACACCTTC. Its protein product is CASSFRDYDYTF.

V is TRBV10-3 and J is TRBJ2-3, with D perhaps matching TRBD2 (6 bases). This CDR3 has 13 residues. Germline CDR1 reads ENHRY; CDR2 reads SYGVKD. V was pared by 3 bases and J by 4 bases, with 8 bases between. The CDR3 DNA reads as TGTGCCATCAGTGAAGGCGGGGCAGATACGCAGTATTTT. Translation: CAISEGGADTQYF.

On this clone: The same CDR3 also results from other DNA sequences found in this sample. The V gene is TRBV5-4, the J gene TRBJ2-5, with a tentative D call TRBD1 (5 bases). Germline V gene sequence: CDR1 SGHNT, CDR2 YYREEE (reference sequence). V gave up 1 base and J gave up 0 bases, with 7 bases separating them. CDR3 length: 14 residues. Here the CDR3 DNA reads TGTGCCAGCAGCTTGACAGGAGACCAAGAGACCCAGTACTTC. It translates to CASSLTGDQETQYF.

V gene TRBV19 combines with J gene TRBJ1-3; the D is unclear. CDR3 length: 13 residues. V shed 7 bases and J shed 2 bases, with 9 bases lying between them. Germline V gene data show CDR1 as LNHDA and CDR2 as SQIVND (reference sequence). The DNA of the CDR3 is TGTGCCAGTAAGATAAGCGCTGGAAACACCATATATTTT. Protein product: CASKISAGNTIYF.

V usage is TRBV27 and J usage is TRBJ2-7; TRBD1 matches 10 bases. The CDR3 is 15 residues long. V dropped 6 bases and J dropped 5; count of bases not matched to a gene: 10. CDR1 MNHEY and CDR2 SMNVEV come from the germline V gene (reference sequence). CDR3 sequence: CASRGDRGPIHEQYF. For the CDR3, the DNA is TGTGCCAGCAGGGGGGACAGGGGCCCGATACACGAGCAGTACTTC.

The chain links TRBV6-7 to TRBJ2-1; TRBD2 agrees at 9 bases. TRBV6-7 is an ORF, with its function uncertain. This CDR3 has 15 residues. V was pared by 10 bases and J by 2 bases, with 9 bases of the junction left unmatched. CDR3 coding DNA: TGTGCCACCTGTGATCTAGCGGGACCCTACAATGAGCAGTTCTTC. It is translated as CATCDLAGPYNEQFF.

The chain carries TRBV28 and TRBJ1-2; D possibly corresponds to TRBD1 (5 bases). Trimming removed 7 bases from V and 4 bases from J, with 13 bases in between. This CDR3 is built from 13 residues. The germline V gene encodes CDR1 MDHEN and CDR2 SYDVKM. CDR3 bases: TGTGCCAGCAAACCCCAGGGTCTCTATGGCTACACCTTC. Its translation: CASKPQGLYGYTF.